The 15 T cell receptor beta chains listed next were all sequenced from one sample in a study of blood T cells in healthy people across ages. Next came a second PCR, run for roughly 7 to 12 cycles, which used a sample-barcoded 5' primer along with a J-beta primer mix. TCRdb used MiXCR to reprocess the 5' RACE reads, holding one entry per CDR3 protein. The sample yields about 970,000 distinct CDR3 sequences, 51% seen once. What was sequenced was blood. All receptors come from a woman aged 55-70 years in good health.

This clonotype was counted only a few times. The junction departs from the called germline gene at one end, perhaps through a read error. The rearrangement uses TRBV30 and TRBJ2-5; perhaps TRBD2 as D (5 bases). Germline V lookup: CDR1 GTSNPN, CDR2 SVGIG (reference sequence). This CDR3 has 11 amino acids. The CDR3 region is CAGSSQETQYF. CDR3 bases: TGTGCCGGGAGTTCCCAAGAGACCCAGTACTTC.

The chain combines TRBV28 with TRBJ2-5; 8 nucleotides line up with TRBD1. V trimming: 5 bases; J trimming: 4 bases; junction bases outside the gene matches: 12. The CDR3 extends over 16 amino acids. From germline, CDR1 is MDHEN and CDR2 SYDVKM. In DNA, the CDR3 is TGTGCCAGCAGTCCCTGGCGGAGGACAGGGAGAGAGACCCAGTACTTC. Protein: CASSPWRRTGRETQYF. Supplemented by reference TRBV28 and TRBJ2-5, the full variable domain reads DVKVTQSSRYLVKRTGEKVFLECVQDMDHENMFWYRQDPGLGLRLIYFSYDVKMKEKGDIPEGYSVSREKKERFSLILESASTNQTSMYLCASSPWRRTGRETQYFGPGTRLLVL.

The chain has TRBV14 and TRBJ2-1, with a weak D call TRBD2 (5 bases). V was cut by 4 bases and J by 9 bases, with 22 bases left in between. CDR1 SGHDN and CDR2 FVKESK come from the germline V gene. The CDR3 loop spans 16 amino acids. The CDR3 DNA follows: TGTGCCAGCAGCCCGCTCGGGCTTGGACCCGGAGGTGAGCAGTTCTTC. It encodes CASSPLGLGPGGEQFF.

DNA of the CDR3: TGTGCCAGCAGTTATTCGCAGTCAGGGGAGCTGTTTTTT. Protein: CASSYSQSGELFF. V and J are TRBV6-6 and TRBJ2-2; D is unclear. This CDR3 region has 13 residues. CDR1 is MNHNY, CDR2 SVGAGI, per germline (reference sequence). The V end lost 3 bases, the J end lost 8 bases, and 10 bases lay between the germline ends.

The chain joins TRBV7-2 to TRBJ2-3, with TRBD1 identical over 9 bases. The germline V gene encodes CDR1 SGHTA and CDR2 FQGNSA. This CDR3 has 15 residues. Trimming at V came to 7 bases and at J to 5 bases, leaving 10 bases not matched to a gene. The CDR3 sequence: CASTAQGAGVDTQYF. The CDR3 nucleotides read TGTGCCAGCACAGCACAGGGGGCCGGGGTAGATACGCAGTATTTT.

The chain joins TRBV7-9 to TRBJ2-2, with D possibly TRBD1 on 6 matching bases. The CDR3 spans 17 residues. The germline V gene encodes CDR1 SEHNR and CDR2 FQNEAQ (reference sequence). Deletions cut 3 bases from V and 5 bases from J, with 19 bases between. The CDR3 DNA reads TGTGCCAGCAGCTTCTCTGACCTTCAAGGGGGTACCGGGGAGCTGTTTTTT. This encodes CASSFSDLQGGTGELFF.

This clonotype appeared a few times. V is TRBV10-3 and J is TRBJ2-6; D remains unclear. V was cut by 0 bases and J by 0 bases, with 12 bases left in between. The length of the CDR3 is 18 residues. The germline V gene encodes CDR1 ENHRY and CDR2 SYGVKD. CDR3 coding DNA: TGTGCCATCAGTGAGTCACGAAGAGATAACTCTGGGGCCAACGTCCTGACTTTC. Protein: CAISESRRDNSGANVLTF.

The CDR3 loop is CASSEGGRGAGDTQYF. CDR3 nucleotides: TGCGCCAGCAGTGAAGGCGGGAGGGGGGCTGGAGATACGCAGTATTTT. The V gene is TRBV10-2, the J gene TRBJ2-3; 9 positions match TRBD2. Germline CDR1 reads WSHSY; CDR2 reads SAAADI. This CDR3 has 16 residues. V was pared by 3 bases and J by 5 bases, with 9 bases of the junction left unmatched.

CDR3 loop: CASSPRVVSPSTDTQYF. CDR3 nucleotide sequence: TGTGCCAGCAGCCCCCGGGTGGTGAGCCCTAGCACAGATACGCAGTATTTT. This chain connects TRBV11-2 to TRBJ2-3; no firm D call. This CDR3 contains 17 residues. Germline loops: CDR1 SGHAT, CDR2 FQNNGV. The V end lost 5 bases, the J end lost 0 bases, and 18 bases lay between the germline ends.

This chain connects TRBV3-1 to TRBJ2-7; D is ambiguous. The closer fit of TRBJ2-5 to the DNA end suggests the J call may be wrong. Germline V gives CDR1 LGHDT, CDR2 YNNKEL (reference sequence). There are 16 residues in the CDR3. Here the CDR3 DNA reads TGTGCCAGCAGCCAAGTTGCCCTAGTTTCGCAAGAGACCCAGTACTTC. Protein product: CASSQVALVSQETQYF.

The CDR3 coding sequence is TGTGCCAGCAGTGTCGGACAGGGGGCACTCTACGAGCAGTACTTC. Translation: CASSVGQGALYEQYF. The V and J genes are TRBV6-4 and TRBJ2-4; TRBD1 matches 11 bases. TRBJ2-7 matches the DNA end more closely, so the J call is doubtful. Germline lookup yields CDR1 MRHNA and CDR2 SNTAGT. The CDR3 is 15 amino acids.

This clonotype was counted between two and nine times. The chain uses TRBV20-1 and TRBJ2-5; TRBD2 matches at 8 bases. Per germline, CDR1 DFQATT and CDR2 SNEGSKA (reference sequence). CDR3 length equals 15 residues. Trimming removed 5 bases from V and 1 base from J; junction bases left unmatched: 9. CDR3 loop: CSADAIGTSQETQYF. Here the CDR3 DNA reads TGCAGTGCTGACGCGATCGGGACTAGCCAAGAGACCCAGTACTTC.

The rearrangement links TRBV20-1 to TRBJ2-7, with 9 positions matching TRBD1. Germline CDR1 DFQATT, CDR2 SNEGSKA (reference sequence). The CDR3 is 16 residues long. Unmatched junction bases numbered 8, after V lost 1 base and J lost 1 base. As DNA, the CDR3 is TGCAGTGCTAGAGGATGGACAGGGGTTTCTTCCTACGAGCAGTACTTC. This codes for CSARGWTGVSSYEQYF.

This chain connects TRBV9 to TRBJ2-1; 9 bases map to TRBD2. The trim removed 0 bases at V and 9 bases at J, leaving 7 bases unmatched. The CDR3 runs to 15 residues. CDR1 SGDLS and CDR2 YYNGEE come from the germline V gene. CDR3 sequence (DNA): TGTGCCAGCAGCGTAGCCGGTCGGCGGGAGGGTGAGCAGTTCTTC. As protein: CASSVAGRREGEQFF. Based on the CDR3 plus reference TRBV9 and TRBJ2-1, the full variable domain is DSGVTQTPKHLITATGQRVTLRCSPRSGDLSVYWYQQSLDQGLQFLIQYYNGEERAKGNILERFSAQQFPDLHSELNLSSLELGDSALYFCASSVAGRREGEQFFGPGTRLTVL.

The rearrangement links TRBV5-5 to TRBJ1-5; 9 positions agree with TRBD1. CDR3 size: 14 residues. The trim removed 5 bases at V and 7 bases at J, leaving 7 bases unmatched. CDR1 and CDR2 from the germline V gene are SGHKS and YYEKEE (reference sequence). CDR3 loop: CASSPGQGTQPQHF. CDR3 DNA sequence: TGTGCCAGCAGTCCTGGACAGGGGACCCAGCCCCAGCATTTT.